These 2 T cell receptor beta chains share one sample of origin, sequenced in a study of T cell clonotyping in hematopoietic cell transplantation. Sequencing used immunoSEQ multiplex PCR; TCRdb keeps in-frame clones, though not all of them. The sample consists of tens of thousands of clones, 90% to 97% of them appearing once. Sample time point: recipient sample about 28 days before transplant, after cytoreduction. The material sequenced was peripheral blood mononuclear cells, taken before stem cell transplant. These receptors all stem from a woman between 45 and 60 years old with acute myeloid leukemia. Some clones in this sample may be carry-over from other donors' samples.

This chain connects TRBV7-9 to TRBJ1-6, with D possibly being TRBD1 (5 bases). Germline values: CDR1 SEHNR, CDR2 FQNEAQ (reference sequence). This CDR3 is built from 17 residues. Trimming pared 2 bases from V and 9 bases from J, leaving 20 bases between. The CDR3 protein is CASSLLGVGISGSPLHF. CDR3 coding DNA: TGTGCCAGCAGCTTATTAGGGGTTGGTATCAGTGGTTCACCCCTCCACTTT.

This chain connects TRBV6-5 to TRBJ2-7; a possible D gene is TRBD1 (5 bases). The length of the CDR3 is 15 residues. The V gene lost 5 bases and the J gene lost 1 base, with 15 bases spanning the gap. Looked up from germline, CDR1 is MNHEY and CDR2 is SVGAGI. The CDR3 region has the DNA TGTGCCAGCAGTAACATCCTCGACAGTTCCTACGAGCAGTACTTC. This encodes CASSNILDSSYEQYF.